This TCR beta chain was identified during a study of T cell changes during pregnancy in multiple sclerosis. This table comes from immunoSEQ multiplex PCR, and its TCRdb copy is limited to in-frame clones, with some not included. The sample lists about 79,000 clones, about 89% occurring once. Germline CDR1 and CDR2: SGHDT and YYEEEE. Trimming cost V 2 bases and J 9 bases; bases outside gene matches: 10. The CDR3 runs to 15 residues. Source: CD4+ T cells from peripheral blood mononuclear cells, taken in the second trimester of pregnancy. The genes are TRBV5-6 and TRBJ1-4; 7 nucleotides align to TRBD1. This TCR came from a female donor with multiple sclerosis, enrolled in a pregnancy study. CDR3 amino acids: CASSFRDSQGQKLFF. CDR3 coding DNA: TGTGCCAGCAGCTTTCGGGACAGCCAGGGTCAAAAACTGTTTTTT.